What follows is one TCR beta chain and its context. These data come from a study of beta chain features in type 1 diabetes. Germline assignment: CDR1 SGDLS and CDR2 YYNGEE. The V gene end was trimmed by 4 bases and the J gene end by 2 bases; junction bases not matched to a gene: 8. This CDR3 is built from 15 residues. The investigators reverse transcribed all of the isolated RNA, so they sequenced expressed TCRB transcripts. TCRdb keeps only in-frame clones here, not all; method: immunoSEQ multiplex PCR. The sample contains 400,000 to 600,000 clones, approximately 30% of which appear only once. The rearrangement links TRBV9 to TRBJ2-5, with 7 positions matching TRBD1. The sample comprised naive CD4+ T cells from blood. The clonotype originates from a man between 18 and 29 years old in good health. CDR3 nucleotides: TGTGCCAGCAGCCCCGGGGCGACAGGGCAAGAGACCCAGTACTTC. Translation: CASSPGATGQETQYF.